Listed below are T cell receptor beta chains from one sample, sequenced in a study of blood T cell repertoires in COVID-19. Profiling relied on immunoSEQ multiplex PCR, and the TCRdb table lists in-frame clones only, not all of them. The table includes over 200,000 clones, around 90% detected once. The source material was peripheral blood. Every receptor here comes from a woman between 25 and 40 years old with acute or convalescent COVID-19. Each CDR3 is given with its conserved first and last residue.

TRBV11-1,TRBJ2-1,CASSLGHLKVF
TRBV11-3,TRBJ2-1,CASSFAREQFF
TRBV7-2,TRBJ2-5,CASSLSQGSETQYF
TRBV4-3,TRBJ2-1,CASSPGLAGGWNEQFF
TRBV5-4,TRBJ2-3,CASSLGLAGSTDTQYF
TRBV29-1,TRBJ2-3,CSVGGGEGTDTQYF
TRBV11-3,TRBJ2-2,CASTLLAGVAGELFF
TRBV30,TRBJ2-6,CAWGQASGANVLTF
TRBV7-8,TRBJ2-3,CASSSPIGWAPTDTQYF
TRBV9,TRBJ2-1,CASSVPGTSANEQFF
TRBV27,TRBJ2-7,CASSMRTSYEQYF
TRBV20-1,TRBJ1-5,CSARAEESQHF
TRBV29-1,TRBJ2-7,CSVGQNYEQYF
TRBV11-2,TRBJ2-4,CASSLIAGGEKNIQYF
TRBV7-8,TRBJ2-6,CASSGTGANVLTF
TRBV19,TRBJ2-2,CASARQRENTGELFF
TRBV30,TRBJ2-7,CAWSGRAPEQYF
TRBV7-9,TRBJ1-1,CASSLARTGKPTEAFF
TRBV27,TRBJ2-7,CASSRRGSYEQYF
TRBV19,TRBJ2-3,CASSGLAGSTDTQYF
TRBV11-3,TRBJ2-2,CASSAGTGFTTGELFF
TRBV5-1,TRBJ2-7,CASSYGLAHYEQYF
TRBV4-3,TRBJ1-4,CASSQRQGGEKLFF
TRBV5-4,TRBJ2-5,CASSVEDREETQYF
TRBV19,TRBJ1-2,CASREQGITNYGYTF
TRBV4-3,TRBJ1-2,CASSQDVGTGYGYTF
TRBV7-9,TRBJ1-2,CASSFSSGDGYTF
TRBV5-1,TRBJ2-1,CASSLSGTGTRNEQFF